These 7 T cell receptor beta chains were sequenced from one sample in a study of blood T cell repertoires in COVID-19. Some clones are missing from TCRdb's copy, which holds only in-frame ones; the method was immunoSEQ multiplex PCR. The sample contains 270,000 or so clones, 80% to 90% of which appear only once. The sequenced sample was PBMCs or T cells enriched from blood (not recorded which). These receptors were collected from a woman under 40 with acute COVID-19.

The V and J genes are TRBV2 and TRBJ2-7, with a possible D match to TRBD2 (6 bases). Per the germline V gene, CDR1 is SNHLY and CDR2 is FYNNEI. This CDR3 has 13 residues. Trimming shortened V by 6 bases and J by 1 base, and 10 bases separated the two germline ends. The CDR3 here is CASSSDYSYEQYF. DNA of the CDR3: TGTGCCAGCAGCTCGGACTATTCCTACGAGCAGTACTTC.

V usage is TRBV11-2 and J usage is TRBJ2-7, with 7 bases aligning to TRBD2. Per the germline V gene, CDR1 is SGHAT and CDR2 is FQNNGV. The CDR3 is 16 amino acids. V was pared by 5 bases and J by 3 bases, with 13 bases of the junction left unmatched. The CDR3 bases are TGTGCCAGCAGCCTACCCCAAGGCGGGAGTGGCTACGAGCAGTACTTC. Its protein product is CASSLPQGGSGYEQYF.

The sample holds one count of this clone. CDR3 in DNA: TGTGCCAGCAGTTTACTGGCGGGGAGCACAGATACGCAGTATTTT. It yields the protein CASSLLAGSTDTQYF. The chain links TRBV27 to TRBJ2-3, with D tentatively TRBD2 (6 bases). The CDR3 loop spans 15 amino acids. The germline V gene encodes CDR1 MNHEY and CDR2 SMNVEV (reference sequence). Trimming removed 2 bases at V and 0 bases at J, with 9 bases between.

The chain combines TRBV7-3 with TRBJ2-1; 7 nucleotides agree with TRBD2. Germline CDR1 SGHTA, CDR2 FQGTGA. The CDR3 extends over 17 amino acids. V shed 4 bases and J 2 bases; nucleotides not matched to a gene: 11. The chain's CDR3 is CASSSPLTGGTYNEQFF. CDR3 bases: TGTGCCAGCAGCTCCCCCTTAACGGGAGGTACCTACAATGAGCAGTTCTTC.

As concerns this clone: The sample has other DNA sequences that encode this CDR3 too. This rearrangement joins TRBV29-1 to TRBJ2-3; 14 bases are shared with TRBD2. Trimming cost V 3 bases and J 3 bases; bases outside gene matches: 2. Germline CDR1 SQVTM, CDR2 ANQGSEA. This CDR3 is 15 amino acids long. The CDR3 is CSVEGTSGSTDTQYF. Here the CDR3 DNA reads TGCAGCGTTGAGGGGACTAGCGGGAGTACAGATACGCAGTATTTT.

This rearrangement joins TRBV19 to TRBJ1-2, with D possibly being TRBD1 (6 bases). With 10 bases removed from V and 3 bases from J, the gap between germline ends came to 18 bases. The CDR3 is made up of 14 amino acids. CDR1 is LNHDA and CDR2 is SQIVND in the germline V gene (reference sequence). The CDR3 spells CATRLGGPDYGYTF. The CDR3 region has the DNA TGTGCCACCAGACTGGGGGGGCCTGACTATGGCTACACCTTC.

The rearrangement joins TRBV5-1 to TRBJ2-2; tentatively, D is TRBD2 (6 bases). Germline CDR1 and CDR2: SGHRS and YFSETQ. CDR3 size: 16 residues. V shed 4 bases and J shed 2 bases, with 15 bases lying between them. DNA of the CDR3: TGCGCCAGCAGCACCCATGGGGGGAGCAACACCGGGGAGCTGTTTTTT. The encoded protein is CASSTHGGSNTGELFF.